These 25 T cell receptor beta chains were sequenced from one sample in a study of identical twins. Via MiXCR, TCRdb re-called the 5' RACE reads, giving one row per CDR3 protein. The table shows 1.5 million to 2 million distinct CDR3 sequences, with about 32% occurring only once. Material for sequencing was cord blood. The receptors were sampled from a newborn girl in good health.

The chain joins TRBV27 to TRBJ2-7; TRBD2 is a possible D gene (5 bases). Germline V gene lookup returns CDR1 MNHEY and CDR2 SMNVEV (reference sequence). The CDR3 is made up of 18 amino acids. The V end was cut by 3 bases, the J end by 0 bases, with 21 bases between. CDR3 bases: TGTGCCAGCAGTTTCGGTTGGGCCGGAGGCCCTATCTCCTACGAGCAGTACTTC. Its protein is CASSFGWAGGPISYEQYF.

The rearrangement joins TRBV7-6 to TRBJ2-7, with 11 bases matching TRBD2. This CDR3 is built from 16 residues. Unmatched junction bases numbered 9, after V lost 1 base and J lost 7 bases. Germline V CDR1 and CDR2: SGHVS, FNYEAQ. CDR3 region: CASSLEGLADYNEQYF. In DNA, the CDR3 is TGTGCCAGCAGCTTAGAGGGACTAGCGGATTACAATGAGCAGTACTTC.

The chain carries TRBV20-1 and TRBJ2-7, with D possibly TRBD2 on 6 matching bases. V was shortened by 2 bases and J by 4 bases, with 12 bases between the two germline ends. The germline V gene has CDR1 DFQATT and CDR2 SNEGSKA (reference sequence). There are 13 residues in the CDR3. DNA of the CDR3: TGCAGTGCTAGACATGGGGGGAGATACGAGCAGTACTTC. Translated, it gives CSARHGGRYEQYF.

V usage is TRBV28 and J usage is TRBJ2-7; tentatively, D is TRBD1 (5 bases). The germline V gene encodes CDR1 MDHEN and CDR2 SYDVKM. The ends were cut back, 8 bases at V and 7 bases at J, with 24 bases in the middle. The CDR3 has 15 residues. The CDR3 DNA follows: TGTGCCAGCGGACGCAGGGCCATAGTATACAATGAGCAGTACTTC. It yields the protein CASGRRAIVYNEQYF.

This clonotype was found many times. The V call is TRBV10-3, the J call TRBJ2-5; D not certain. Germline CDR1 reads ENHRY; CDR2 reads SYGVKD. CDR3 length: 14 amino acids. V was trimmed by 4 bases and J by 0 bases, leaving 9 bases between them. The DNA of the CDR3 is TGTGCCATCAGTGCGTCCTCGTACCAAGAGACCCAGTACTTC. Protein sequence: CAISASSYQETQYF.

The chain links TRBV20-1 to TRBJ2-1; 11 bases agree with TRBD2. CDR1 and CDR2 from the germline V gene are DFQATT and SNEGSKA (reference sequence). V dropped 7 bases and J dropped 4; count of bases not matched to a gene: 15. The length of the CDR3 is 17 residues. CDR3 in DNA: TGCAGTGTTACCAAGCCACTAGCGGGAGCGGGATACAATGAGCAGTTCTTC. Protein product: CSVTKPLAGAGYNEQFF.

The chain is built from TRBV21-1 and TRBJ2-7. TRBV21-1 is listed as a pseudogene. This CDR3 contains 16 residues. The CDR3 loop is CASSKGLGQSSYEQYF. The CDR3 DNA reads TGTGCCAGCAGCAAAGGCCTTGGGCAGAGTTCCTACGAGCAGTACTTC.

This clonotype was observed a handful of times. The chain is built from TRBV7-6 and TRBJ1-1; TRBD1 aligns across 8 bases. Germline V CDR1 and CDR2: SGHVS, FNYEAQ. V dropped 1 base and J dropped 4; count of bases not matched to a gene: 8. The CDR3 has 16 residues. The CDR3 loop reads CASSLGATGVGTEAFF. The CDR3, as DNA: TGTGCCAGCAGCTTAGGTGCGACAGGGGTGGGCACTGAAGCTTTCTTT. Variable domain in full (rest from reference TRBV7-6 and TRBJ1-1): GAGVSQSPRYKVTKRGQDVALRCDPISGHVSLYWYRQALGQGPEFLTYFNYEAQQDKSGLPNDRFSAERPEGSISTLTIQRTEQRDSAMYRCASSLGATGVGTEAFFGQGTRLTVV.

The J gene is TRBJ2-7, the V gene TRBV28; the match to TRBD1 covers 7 bases. The CDR3 is 13 amino acids. Germline V CDR1 and CDR2: MDHEN, SYDVKM. V trimming: 6 bases; J trimming: 5 bases; junction bases outside the gene matches: 7. The CDR3 nucleotides read TGTGCCAGCAGCCCGACAGGGAACCACGAGCAGTACTTC. This codes for CASSPTGNHEQYF.

In this sample, this clonotype turned up a few times. The rearrangement links TRBV5-4 to TRBJ2-1, with TRBD2 identical over 11 bases. This CDR3 spans 16 amino acids. CDR1 and CDR2 from the germline V gene are SGHNT and YYREEE (reference sequence). The V segment lost 4 bases and the J segment 5 bases; nucleotides outside the gene matches: 8. The CDR3 spells CASSPTSGVGDNEQFF. CDR3 nucleotide sequence: TGTGCCAGCAGCCCGACTAGCGGGGTAGGTGACAATGAGCAGTTCTTC.

In its sample, this clonotype was seen a few times. V is TRBV6-2 or TRBV6-3 and J is TRBJ2-7; the D is unclear. CDR1 is MNHEY, CDR2 SVGEGT, per germline. V lost 8 bases, J lost 3 bases, and 11 bases lay in between. The CDR3 totals 12 residues. The DNA of the CDR3 is TGTGCCAGCGGTCGAGCGCGCTACGAGCAGTACTTC. Protein sequence: CASGRARYEQYF.

The V gene is TRBV10-2, the J gene TRBJ1-1, with D perhaps TRBD1 (5 bases). V lost 5 bases, J lost 4 bases, and 14 bases lay in between. The germline V gene encodes CDR1 WSHSY and CDR2 SAAADI. CDR3 length: 14 amino acids. CDR3 loop: CASSFPGRGTEAFF. CDR3 DNA sequence: TGCGCCAGCAGTTTCCCGGGACGGGGCACTGAAGCTTTCTTT.

This clonotype was seen a few times. A read error may produce the germline difference seen at one junction end. The V call is TRBV7-7, the J call TRBJ2-1; 13 bases are a match to TRBD2. The germline CDR1 and CDR2 sequences are SSHAT and FNYEAQ (reference sequence). The CDR3 spans 15 residues. The CDR3 region has the DNA TGTGCTAGCAGTCGGACTAGCGGGAGTACCAATGAGCAGTTCTTC. The encoded protein is CASSRTSGSTNEQFF.

This clonotype was counted between two and nine times. The genes are TRBV27 and TRBJ1-1; maybe TRBD1 (6 bases). The CDR3 contains 17 residues. Germline V gives CDR1 MNHEY, CDR2 SMNVEV (reference sequence). V dropped 4 bases and J dropped 0 bases, with 18 bases sitting between them. The CDR3: CASSSLRGMGMNTEAFF. DNA for the CDR3: TGTGCCAGCAGTTCGCTCAGGGGAATGGGAATGAACACTGAAGCTTTCTTT.

Concerning this clonotype: This may be a read error, as it is one base from a much larger clone. V and J are TRBV7-2 and TRBJ2-1; D unresolved. CDR1 is SGHTA and CDR2 is FQGNSA in the germline V gene. CDR3 size: 11 residues. The CDR3 DNA sequence: TGTGCCAGCAGCTTATTCAATGCGCAGTTCTTC. Protein product: CASSLFNAQFF.

As concerns this clonotype: A much bigger clone sits one base away, suggesting this may be a read error. This chain joins TRBV4-2 and TRBJ2-3; 8 bases fit TRBD2. The germline gives CDR1 LGHNA, CDR2 YNFKEQ. The CDR3 is 15 amino acids. The CDR3 sequence is CASSQATSGTDTHYF. The CDR3 DNA reads as TGTGCCAGCAGCCAAGCAACTAGCGGCACAGATACGCATTATTTT.

The CDR3 region has the DNA TGCGCCAGCAGCTTAAAAACTAGGTCCAATGAGCAGTTCTTC. This gives the protein CASSLKTRSNEQFF. The V gene is TRBV5-1, the J gene TRBJ2-1; TRBD2 might be the D (5 bases). CDR3 size: 14 residues. V was cut by 2 bases and J by 6 bases, with 12 bases left in between. Germline V gives CDR1 SGHRS, CDR2 YFSETQ.

The chain carries TRBV7-9 and TRBJ1-1, with TRBD1 as a possible D gene (5 bases). V lost 4 bases and J lost 4, with 7 bases in between. The CDR3 covers 12 residues. CDR1 is SEHNR and CDR2 is FQNEAQ in the germline V gene (reference sequence). The CDR3: CASSWGSTEAFF. The CDR3 DNA reads as TGTGCCAGCAGCTGGGGGAGCACTGAAGCTTTCTTT.

The chain carries TRBV4-2 and TRBJ1-2; D is perhaps TRBD1 (5 bases). V shed 1 base and J shed 3 bases, with 12 bases lying between them. This CDR3 spans 15 amino acids. Germline V lookup: CDR1 LGHNA, CDR2 YNFKEQ. The CDR3 DNA reads TGTGCCAGCAGCCAAGGGAGGCAGGGCTACTATGGCTACACCTTC. Translation: CASSQGRQGYYGYTF.

This clonotype was observed once. One end of the junction is discordant with germline, which a read error may explain. The chain has TRBV12-3 or TRBV12-4 and TRBJ2-3; tentative D call: TRBD2 (5 bases). The CDR3 length is 12 residues. CDR3: CASSFPADMQYF. The CDR3, as DNA: TGTGCCAGCAGTTTCCCAGCGGATATGCAGTATTTT.

This clonotype was observed a few times. This chain's CDR3 is CSVEGYLSAYNEQFF. As DNA, the CDR3 is TGCAGCGTTGAAGGTTATCTTTCTGCATACAATGAGCAGTTCTTC. The chain joins TRBV29-1 to TRBJ2-1; no clear D gene. The CDR3 runs 15 residues. Per the germline V gene, CDR1 is SQVTM and CDR2 is ANQGSEA. V dropped 1 base and J dropped 4 bases, with 14 bases sitting between them.

J is TRBJ1-1 and V is TRBV27; D call uncertain. Germline assignment: CDR1 MNHEY and CDR2 SMNVEV (reference sequence). V lost 8 bases, J lost 2 bases, and 12 bases lay in between. The CDR3 spans 13 residues. DNA for the CDR3: TGTGCCAGCGGGAGGACCGCCAACACTGAAGCTTTCTTT. Translating gives CASGRTANTEAFF.

The gene calls are TRBV12-3 or TRBV12-4 and TRBJ2-1; 7 bases line up with TRBD2. V lost 6 bases, J lost 2 bases, and 7 bases stayed unmatched. This CDR3 has 15 amino acids. The CDR3 protein is CASRPPGGPYNEQFF. The CDR3 nucleotides are TGTGCCAGCAGACCGCCGGGAGGACCCTACAATGAGCAGTTCTTC.

The chain recombines TRBV19 with TRBJ1-2, with 11 bases fitting TRBD1. CDR3 length: 15 amino acids. CDR1 and CDR2 (germline): LNHDA, SQIVND (reference sequence). After removal of 5 bases from V and 8 bases from J, the junction contained 10 bases not matched to a gene. In DNA, the CDR3 is TGTGCCAGTAGTTCCTGGACAGGGGGCCTTTGGGGCTACACCTTC. This codes for CASSSWTGGLWGYTF.

This clonotype has only a few counts. The chain employs TRBV6-2 or TRBV6-3 and TRBJ2-1; 14 positions agree with TRBD2. The CDR3 totals 17 residues. The germline V gene has CDR1 MNHEY and CDR2 SVGEGT. V lost 4 bases and J lost 2; bases outside the gene matches: 4. Here the CDR3 DNA reads TGTGCCAGCAGTTCCCGACTAGCGGGGGGGCCCTACAATGAGCAGTTCTTC. Its protein product is CASSSRLAGGPYNEQFF.